The sequence of this TCR beta chain was determined in a study of OX40 agonist ivuxolimab in advanced cancers. Study information: Dose-escalation cases comprised hepatocellular carcinoma, melanoma, renal cell or head and neck cancer.

On this clone itself: Its antigen remains unknown.

Data came from immunoSEQ multiplex PCR; TCRdb stores just in-frame clones and leaves some out. The repertoire includes about 70,000 clones, just over 85% of them detected once, and around 3% sits in the top ten. In germline, CDR1 is WSHSY, CDR2 SAAADI. V gave up 3 bases and J gave up 4 bases; unmatched junction bases: 6. This CDR3 region has 15 residues. General study points: The work left the antigen specificity of expanded peripheral T cells undetermined. The authors also found low normalized T-cell clonal expansion in some nonresponders. Expanded clones were, on average, more numerous among CD8+ T cells than CD4+.

The source of this sequence is an adult with an advanced solid tumor such as melanoma, head and neck, liver or kidney cancer. This chain uses TRBV10-2 with TRBJ2-3, with 8 bases lining up with TRBD1. The source was CD4+ or CD8+ T cells sorted from blood, collected in a trial of the OX40 agonist ivuxolimab. CDR3 DNA: TGCGCCAGCAGTGACTGGGGACAGGCCCCAGATACGCAGTATTTT. Encoded protein: CASSDWGQAPDTQYF.